A selection of T cell receptor beta chains follows, all from one sample in a study of metastatic and nonmetastatic thyroid tumors. From the PCR reads, TCRdb re-called clones with MiXCR. The table lists about 40,000 clones, about 17% of them singletons. Sequences were obtained from blood. Every receptor here comes from a female donor with papillary thyroid cancer or a benign thyroid nodule (not recorded which). Some clones in this sample may be carry-over from other donors' samples. CDR3s include the opening cysteine and the closing phenylalanine or tryptophan. The D gene is left open where the match is weak. Expanded clones are given a class, and other clones once, few, many or no size at all.

NA	TRBV9	many	TRBJ1-4	TGTGCCAGCAGCAACGGTCCCAGCCTCGAAAATGAAAAACTGTTTTTT	CASSNGPSLENEKLFF
NA	TRBV20-1	many	TRBJ1-6	TGCAGTGCGTCGTTTCCCGGGGGGGATAATTCACCCCTCCACTTT	CSASFPGGDNSPLHF
TRBD2	TRBV5-4	few	TRBJ2-3	TGTGCCAGCCCTGGACTAGCCCAGGGGGATACGCAGTATTTT	CASPGLAQGDTQYF
NA	TRBV2	many	TRBJ2-3	TGTGCCAGCAGTGAAAGTGGAGATACGCAGTATTTT	CASSESGDTQYF
NA	TRBV6-1	many	TRBJ2-3	TGTGCCAGCACCAAGGGACTTAGCACAGATACGCAGTATTTT	CASTKGLSTDTQYF
NA	TRBV5-1	many	TRBJ1-3	TGCGCCAGCAGCCAAGGGGACTCTGGAAACACCATATATTTT	CASSQGDSGNTIYF
NA	TRBV27	many	TRBJ2-2	TGTGCCAGCACCTCCGGGACCCCGAGCACCGGGGAGCTGTTTTTT	CASTSGTPSTGELFF
NA	TRBV20-1	NA	TRBJ1-5	TGCAGTGCTGGGGGCGACTATAGCAATCAGCCCCAGCATTTT	CSAGGDYSNQPQHF
NA	TRBV9	many	TRBJ2-7	TGTGCCAGCAGCGTAGGTAGTGGGGGAGTCGGCGAGCAGTACTTC	CASSVGSGGVGEQYF
NA	TRBV9	many	TRBJ2-1	TGTGCCAGCAGCGTAGATAAAGGGGTTGAGCAGTTCTTC	CASSVDKGVEQFF
NA	TRBV28	many	TRBJ1-4	TGTGCCAGCAGTTTGGGGGGGAGCGAAACTAATGAAAAACTGTTTTTT	CASSLGGSETNEKLFF
NA	TRBV4-1	many	TRBJ2-7	TGCGCCAGCAGCCAATTCGGTTACGAGCAGTACTTC	CASSQFGYEQYF
NA	TRBV5-1	NA	TRBJ2-1	TGCGCCAGCAGCTTGGACGGGTACAATGAGCAGTTCTTC	CASSLDGYNEQFF
NA	TRBV15	many	TRBJ1-5	TGTGCCACCAGCGTCTGGAAGGGCAATCAGCCCCAGCATTTT	CATSVWKGNQPQHF
TRBD1	TRBV10-1	many	TRBJ1-1	TGCGCCAGCAGTGACCGGACAGGGGGCGAAGCTTTCTTT	CASSDRTGGEAFF
NA	TRBV6-5	few	TRBJ1-2	TGTGCCAGCAGTTCCTCGACACCTAGCTATGGCTACACCTTC	CASSSSTPSYGYTF
NA	TRBV30	NA	TRBJ1-1	TGTGCCTGGAGTGTCTTTGGGCAGGGAATGGCTTTCTTT	CAWSVFGQGMAFF
TRBD1	TRBV12-5	medium-sized	TRBJ2-7	TGTGCTAGTGCCACAGGGGGACCCTACGAGCAGTACTTC	CASATGGPYEQYF
TRBD2	TRBV30	NA	TRBJ2-1	TGTGCCTGGGATAGCGGGAGGTTAACAAATGAGCAGTTCTTC	CAWDSGRLTNEQFF
TRBD2	TRBV9	NA	TRBJ2-1	TGTGCCAGCAGACCGAGACTAGCGGACTACAATGAGCAGTTCTTC	CASRPRLADYNEQFF
NA	TRBV5-6	few	TRBJ2-7	TGTGCCAGCAACGAACTGGGACGACCGATCTACGAGCAGTACTTC	CASNELGRPIYEQYF
TRBD1	TRBV6-1	NA	TRBJ1-1	TGTGCCAGCAGTGAAGCGCCGACAGGGGGGACTGAAGCTTTCTTT	CASSEAPTGGTEAFF
NA	TRBV5-1	NA	TRBJ1-3	TGCGCCAGCAGCTTGGATGGGGAATTGAACACCATATATTTT	CASSLDGELNTIYF
NA	TRBV4-1	many	TRBJ2-3	TGCGCCAGCAGCCAAGGTTATACGCAGTATTTT	CASSQGYTQYF
TRBD1	TRBV4-2	many	TRBJ2-6	TGTGCCAGCAGGGCCGGGACAGCTAGCTCTGGGGCCAACGTCCTGACTTTC	CASRAGTASSGANVLTF
NA	TRBV2	NA	TRBJ2-7	TGTGCCAGCACCCAAGGTCCCGGGTACGAGCAGTACTTC	CASTQGPGYEQYF
NA	TRBV30	NA	TRBJ2-1	TGTGCCTGGAGTTCTACCCCAGATAGTGAGCAGTTCTTC	CAWSSTPDSEQFF
NA	TRBV20-1	many	TRBJ1-6	TGCAGTGTCGTACAGCTTCATAATTCACCCCTCCACTTT	CSVVQLHNSPLHF
NA	TRBV20-1	NA	TRBJ2-3	TGCAGTGATAAGGGTGAGCCTACGAGCACAGATACGCAGTATTTT	CSDKGEPTSTDTQYF
TRBD2	TRBV12-5	many	TRBJ2-3	TGTGCTAGTGGTTGGCCCCACGGGGGGGCCCACACAGATACGCAGTATTTT	CASGWPHGGAHTDTQYF
TRBD1	TRBV20-1	many	TRBJ2-7	TGCAGTGCTAGAGATGAGCAGGGGGCCTCCTACGAGCAGTACTTC	CSARDEQGASYEQYF
NA	TRBV20-1	many	TRBJ1-5	TGCAGTGCTATAAGAACGGGGGTGAGCAATCAGCCCCAGCATTTT	CSAIRTGVSNQPQHF
TRBD1	TRBV28	few	TRBJ2-7	TGTGCCAGCAGTTTTGGGACAGGAAACTACGAGCAGTACTTC	CASSFGTGNYEQYF
NA	TRBV3-1	once	TRBJ2-5	TGTGCCAGCAGCCAAAAGCTGAGGAGCGGTGGGATCGTAGAGACCCAGTACTTC	CASSQKLRSGGIVETQYF
NA	TRBV6-1	few	TRBJ1-6	TGTGCCAGCAGCAATCAGAATAATTCACCCCTCCACTTT	CASSNQNNSPLHF
NA	TRBV27	NA	TRBJ2-4	TGTGCCAGCATCCCTACGACTGGGCTCCTAGCCAAAAAAATTAAGTACTTC	CASIPTTGLLAKKIKYF
NA	TRBV5-1	NA	TRBJ1-1	TGCGCCAGCAGCAGAGGACAAGACACTGAAGCTTTCTTT	CASSRGQDTEAFF
NA	TRBV20-1	NA	TRBJ2-3	TGCAGTGCCCGGTGTCGTGAGGGCCTTGGCACAGATACGCAGTATTTT	CSARCREGLGTDTQYF
NA	TRBV19	NA	TRBJ1-5	TGTGCCAGTACCTCCCGGGGGAAAAATCAGCCCCAGCATTTT	CASTSRGKNQPQHF
NA	TRBV3-1	once	TRBJ1-3	TGTGCCAGCAGCGGGGTATTAGGGGCTGGAAACACCATATATTTT	CASSGVLGAGNTIYF
TRBD1	TRBV7-2	many	TRBJ1-4	TGTGCCAGCAGCTCGGGACAGCCTAATGAAAAACTGTTTTTT	CASSSGQPNEKLFF
NA	TRBV28	few	TRBJ2-7	TGTGCCAGCAGTTCGTGGAGGGAGCAGTACTTC	CASSSWREQYF